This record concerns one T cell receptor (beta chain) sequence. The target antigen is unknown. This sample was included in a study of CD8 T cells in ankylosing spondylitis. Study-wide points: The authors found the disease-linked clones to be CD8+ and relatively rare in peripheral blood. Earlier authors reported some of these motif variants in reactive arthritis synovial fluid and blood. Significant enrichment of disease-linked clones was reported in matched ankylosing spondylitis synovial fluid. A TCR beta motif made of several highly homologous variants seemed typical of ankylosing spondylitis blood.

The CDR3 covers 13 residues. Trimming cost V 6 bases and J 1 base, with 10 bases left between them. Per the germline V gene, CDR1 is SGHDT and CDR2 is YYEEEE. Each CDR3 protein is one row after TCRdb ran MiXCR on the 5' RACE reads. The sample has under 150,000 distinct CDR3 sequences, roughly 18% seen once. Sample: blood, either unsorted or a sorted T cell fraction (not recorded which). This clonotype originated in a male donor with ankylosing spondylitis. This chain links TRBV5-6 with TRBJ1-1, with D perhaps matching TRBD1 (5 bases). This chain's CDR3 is CASTHTGNTEAFF. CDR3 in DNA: TGTGCCAGCACCCATACAGGGAACACTGAAGCTTTCTTT.